Shown below are 14 T cell receptor beta chains from a single sample sequenced in a study. TCRdb recomputed calls from the 5' RACE reads with MiXCR, one row per CDR3 protein. The sample yields roughly 40,000 distinct CDR3 sequences, approximately 20% seen once. Sequenced material: naive CD4+ T cells sorted from a lymph node. Described subset: naive CD4+ T cells, CD4+CD45RA+CD25-. These receptors were obtained from a female donor with breast cancer.

Of note for this clonotype: A much more abundant neighbour one base away suggests this may be a read error. The V and J genes are TRBV6-5 and TRBJ1-1; no clear D gene. The germline gives CDR1 MNHEY, CDR2 SVGAGI. The CDR3 length is 15 residues. The CDR3 reads CASSYSWRVNTESFF. The CDR3 nucleotides are TGTGCCAGCAGTTACTCGTGGCGGGTGAACACTGAATCTTTCTTT.

The V gene is TRBV4-3, the J gene TRBJ2-7; the match to TRBD2 covers 8 bases. The CDR3 has 15 amino acids. Germline V gene data show CDR1 as LGHNA and CDR2 as YSLEER. V dropped 1 base and J dropped 4; count of bases not matched to a gene: 6. The CDR3: CASSQGLLAGYEQYF. The CDR3 nucleotides are TGCGCCAGCAGCCAAGGTCTGCTAGCGGGTTACGAGCAGTACTTC.

The chain links TRBV7-6 to TRBJ2-1; D not certain. The CDR3 covers 12 residues. The germline V gene has CDR1 SGHVS and CDR2 FNYEAQ. V lost 2 bases, J lost 10 bases, and 9 bases lay in between. CDR3 in DNA: TGTGCCAGCAGCTTAAGCACGGAAGAGCAGTTCTTC. Amino acid sequence: CASSLSTEEQFF.

This clonotype was counted at least ten times. The rearrangement uses TRBV12-3 or TRBV12-4 and TRBJ1-2; TRBD1 agrees at 9 bases. The V and J ends lost 1 base and 8 bases, in that order; junction bases with no gene match: 2. The CDR3 sequence is 13 residues long. The CDR3 DNA follows: TGTGCCAGCAGTTTAGGACAGGGGGAAGGCTACACCTTC. Translating it yields CASSLGQGEGYTF.

This chain links TRBV20-1 with TRBJ2-3; 14 bases map to TRBD2. CDR3 length: 18 amino acids. In germline, CDR1 is DFQATT, CDR2 SNEGSKA (reference sequence). Unmatched junction bases numbered 16, after V lost 5 bases and J lost 6 bases. The CDR3 loop reads CSAHGTSGRIGRVDTQYF. Written as DNA, the CDR3 is TGCAGTGCTCACGGGACTAGCGGGAGAATTGGTAGGGTGGATACGCAGTATTTT.

This clonotype showed up just a few times. The rearrangement links TRBV5-8 to TRBJ1-1, with a tentative D call TRBD1 (5 bases). CDR1 and CDR2 (germline): SGHTS, YDEGEE. This CDR3 has 15 residues. The V gene lost 4 bases and the J gene lost 1 base, with 14 bases spanning the gap. DNA of the CDR3: TGTGCCAGCAGCACAGGATCTCGGCAGAACACTGAAGCTTTCTTT. Its translation: CASSTGSRQNTEAFF. The entire variable domain, with the rest obtained from reference TRBV5-8 and TRBJ1-1, is as follows: EAGVTQSPTHLIKTRGQQATLRCSPISGHTSVYWYQQALGLGLQFLLWYDEGEERNRGNFPPRFSGRQFPNYSSELNVNALELEDSALYLCASSTGSRQNTEAFFGQGTRLTVV.

The chain joins TRBV2 to TRBJ1-1; no firm D call. CDR3 size: 13 residues. Germline values: CDR1 SNHLY, CDR2 FYNNEI. Trimming stripped 2 bases from V and 5 bases from J, with 9 bases between. The CDR3 loop reads CASSEIEGTEAFF. The CDR3 DNA sequence: TGTGCCAGCAGTGAAATAGAGGGAACTGAAGCTTTCTTT.

A few counts support this clonotype. This chain joins TRBV28 and TRBJ1-3; D remains ambiguous. CDR3 length: 15 amino acids. CDR1 and CDR2 (germline): MDHEN, SYDVKM. V gave up 8 bases and J gave up 0 bases, with 14 bases separating them. Here the CDR3 DNA reads TGTGCCAGCCGGGGAGGGCTGAGCTCTGGAAACACCATATATTTT. Encoded protein: CASRGGLSSGNTIYF.

This clonotype has only a few counts. The chain recombines TRBV5-1 with TRBJ2-1; D is undetermined. This CDR3 region has 15 residues. Germline values: CDR1 SGHRS, CDR2 YFSETQ. Deletions cut 0 bases from V and 7 bases from J, with 14 bases between. CDR3 DNA: TGCGCCAGCAGCTTGGCCCAGGTAGAACTGAATGAGCAGTTCTTC. Translating it yields CASSLAQVELNEQFF.

This clonotype was counted at least ten times. The rearrangement links TRBV7-2 to TRBJ2-1; possible D gene TRBD2, 5 bases. Germline CDR1 SGHTA, CDR2 FQGNSA. The CDR3 consists of 15 residues. The V and J ends lost 5 bases and 2 bases respectively, with 13 bases between them. CDR3 DNA sequence: TGTGCCAGCAGCGCGGACTCGGGCGCCTACAATGAGCAGTTCTTC. It specifies CASSADSGAYNEQFF.

The rearrangement joins TRBV20-1 to TRBJ1-2; TRBD1 aligns across 10 bases. The CDR3 has 14 amino acids. Germline trimming cut 7 bases from V and 4 bases from J; bases unmatched to any gene: 9. Germline CDR1 is DFQATT and CDR2 is SNEGSKA (reference sequence). In DNA form, the CDR3 reads TGCAGTGGATACCAGGGACAGGGGACCTATGGCTACACCTTC. As protein: CSGYQGQGTYGYTF.

This clonotype was found many times. V gene TRBV4-1 combines with J gene TRBJ1-3, with 9 bases that match TRBD1. The ends lost 2 bases at V and 4 bases at J; junction bases unmatched: 6. The CDR3 runs 16 residues. The germline V gene has CDR1 MGHRA and CDR2 YSYEKL. The CDR3 reads CASSQRDRAIGNTIYF. In nucleotides, the CDR3 is TGCGCCAGCAGCCAAAGGGACAGGGCGATCGGAAACACCATATATTTT.

This clonotype was seen a few times. V gene TRBV29-1 combines with J gene TRBJ2-5; no reliable D call. The CDR3 sequence is 12 residues long. V lost 1 base to trimming and J lost 5 bases, with 8 bases between them. CDR1 and CDR2 (germline): SQVTM, ANQGSEA. The CDR3 protein is CSVEGGTETQYF. The CDR3 DNA sequence: TGCAGCGTTGAAGGGGGTACGGAGACCCAGTACTTC.

The chain uses TRBV5-1 and TRBJ1-6; D is uncertain. The CDR3 length is 15 residues. Germline-derived CDR1 and CDR2 are SGHRS and YFSETQ. Trimming shortened V by 6 bases and J by 5 bases, and 15 bases separated the two germline ends. The CDR3 sequence: CASTPAAGDNSPLHF. CDR3 DNA sequence: TGCGCCAGCACGCCCGCGGCGGGCGATAATTCACCCCTCCACTTT.